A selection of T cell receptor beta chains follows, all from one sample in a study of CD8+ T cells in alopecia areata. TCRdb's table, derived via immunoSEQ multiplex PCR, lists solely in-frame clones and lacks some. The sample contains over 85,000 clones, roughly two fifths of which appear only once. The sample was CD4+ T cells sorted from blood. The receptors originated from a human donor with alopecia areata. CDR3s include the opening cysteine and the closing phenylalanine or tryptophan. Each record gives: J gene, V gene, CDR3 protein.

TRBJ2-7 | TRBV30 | CAWSKLYEQYF
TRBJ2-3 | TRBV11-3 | CASSLDLSSTDTQYF
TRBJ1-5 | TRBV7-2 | CASSLAGRQISNQPQHF
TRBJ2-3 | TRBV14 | CASSPGLAGSREYF
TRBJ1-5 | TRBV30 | CAWSMSSNQPQHF
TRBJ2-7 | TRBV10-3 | CAISEGGQVYYEQYF
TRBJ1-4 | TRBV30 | CAWRPDRVNEKLFF
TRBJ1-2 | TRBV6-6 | CASSYSQPERGYTF
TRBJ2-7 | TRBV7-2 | CASSPSGTGLYEQYF
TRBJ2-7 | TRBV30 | CAWSIPGQGAYEQYF
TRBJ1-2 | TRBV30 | CAWSAGGIASGYTF
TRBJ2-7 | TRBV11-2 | CASSLTQGNPHEQYF
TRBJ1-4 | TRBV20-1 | CSARGFEKLFF
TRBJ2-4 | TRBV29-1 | CSVEATQKNIQYF
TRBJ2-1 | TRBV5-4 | CASTPAMWGGGNEQFF
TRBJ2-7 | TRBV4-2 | CASSQDFRIGQSFSYEQYF